The 10 T cell receptor beta chains below come from one sample, sequenced in a study of tumor-infiltrating lymphocytes in primary liver carcinoma. cDNA specific to TCR beta was made from 500 ng of total RNA, with a constant-region primer employed for priming. ARM-PCR was slightly modified, and three nested multiplex PCR rounds with it gave rise to the TCR beta libraries. TRBV1-TRBV30 forward primers paired with a C-beta reverse primer drove the first two PCR rounds, roughly 9 cycles each. TCRdb itself ran the multiplex PCR reads through MiXCR, one entry per CDR3 protein. The sample has around 120,000 distinct CDR3 sequences, about 68% seen once. Total RNA and DNA came together from around 20-30 mg of bulk tissue without cell sorting. The sequencing input was liver tumor tissue from sampling region 1. Documented subset: tumor region T1, superior pole. Receptors were obtained from a woman between 55 and 75 years old with primary liver carcinoma and hepatitis B virus infection.

The V and J genes are TRBV6-2 or TRBV6-3 and TRBJ1-1; unclear D gene. V lost 8 bases and J lost 11, with 27 bases in between. The CDR3 runs 15 residues. The germline gives CDR1 MNHEY, CDR2 SVGEGT. The CDR3 is CASCCRGFEACWAFF. The DNA for the CDR3 is TGTGCCAGCTGTTGTCGGGGATTCGAGGCATGCTGGGCTTTCTTT.

Comment on this clonotype: This may arise from a read error, as a much more abundant clone is one base away. The chain couples TRBV6-6 to TRBJ2-6; TRBD2 matches at 7 bases. This CDR3 has 15 residues. CDR1 is MNHNY and CDR2 is SVGAGI in the germline V gene (reference sequence). This CDR3 is CDSSQRGSGANVLTF. The CDR3 region has the DNA TGTGACAGCAGCCAGCGGGGCTCTGGGGCCAACGTCCTGACTTTC.

Notes on this clonotype: A read error may account for a junction end that differs from germline. The rearrangement links TRBV11-2 to TRBJ2-1; 8 bases map to TRBD2. The CDR3 sequence is 15 residues long. The germline V gene encodes CDR1 SGHAT and CDR2 FQNNGV. The CDR3 nucleotides read TGTGCCAGCAGCTGGGCTAGCGGGTTTAAGAATGAGCAGCTCTTT. This translates into CASSWASGFKNEQLF.

This chain links TRBV10-3 with TRBJ2-3; D could derive from TRBD1 or TRBD2 (5 bases each). Germline CDR1 ENHRY, CDR2 SYGVKD. Trimming took off 6 bases at V and 6 bases at J, with 19 bases between the two ends. CDR3 length equals 15 residues. The CDR3 DNA reads as TGTGCCATCAGAGAGGGGCTAGGCGCCCGGGATACGCAGTATTTT. Protein product: CAIREGLGARDTQYF.

For the CDR3, the DNA is TGCAGTGGGACTATCGATTCCTACAATGAGCAGTTCTTC. Protein sequence: CSGTIDSYNEQFF. V and J are TRBV20-1 and TRBJ2-1, with D maybe TRBD2 (6 bases). Germline V lookup: CDR1 DFQATT, CDR2 SNEGSKA (reference sequence). The V gene lost 7 bases and the J gene lost 1 base, with 11 bases spanning the gap. The CDR3 has 13 residues.

Comments on this clonotype: This may be a read error: a much more frequent sequence differs by one nucleotide. This chain uses TRBV5-1 with TRBJ2-5, with D unresolved. Germline V gene lookup returns CDR1 SGHRS and CDR2 YFSETQ. The CDR3 is 13 amino acids. The CDR3 reads CASSLPDQETRYF. The CDR3, as DNA: TGCGCCAGCAGCTTGCCAGACCAAGAGACCCGGTACTTC.

As concerns this clonotype: This CDR3 fails to terminate in the conserved phenylalanine or tryptophan, so it likely reflects a read error. The CDR3 sequence: CASSCRTGLTEAFL. The CDR3 DNA is TGTGCCAGCAGCTGTCGGACAGGACTCACTGAAGCTTTCCTT. This chain joins TRBV12-3 or TRBV12-4 and TRBJ1-1; 7 nucleotides match TRBD1. Trimming at V came to 6 bases and at J to 4 bases, leaving 8 bases not matched to a gene. This CDR3 spans 14 amino acids.

To note about this clonotype: This sequence may be a read error, since a much larger clone differs from it by one base. The rearrangement links TRBV6-1 to TRBJ2-5, with D possibly matching TRBD2 (5 bases). This CDR3 contains 11 residues. CDR1 and CDR2 from the germline V gene are MNHNS and SASEGT. The DNA of the CDR3 is TGTGCCAGCACGGGGTTGGAGACCCAGTGCTTC. Its protein product is CASTGLETQCF.

The sample holds a few counts of this clonotype. The V gene is TRBV28, the J gene TRBJ1-5; D unresolved. Germline loops: CDR1 MDHEN, CDR2 SYDVKM. Trimming took off 5 bases at V and 0 bases at J, with 20 bases between the two ends. The CDR3 is made up of 18 amino acids. Written as DNA, the CDR3 is TGTGCCAGCAGTCCAGGACGGCGAGTGATCCTTAGCAATCAGCCCCAGCATTTT. Translating it yields CASSPGRRVILSNQPQHF. The full variable domain, in which reference TRBV28 and TRBJ1-5 provide the parts outside the CDR3, is DVKVTQSSRYLVKRTGEKVFLECVQDMDHENMFWYRQDPGLGLRLIYFSYDVKMKEKGDIPEGYSVSREKKERFSLILESASTNQTSMYLCASSPGRRVILSNQPQHFGDGTRLSIL.

A remark on this clonotype: Given the absence of the conserved phenylalanine or tryptophan at the CDR3 end, a read error is likely. The DNA is omitted, as the CDR3 cannot be located on it reliably, and the CDR3 follows TCRdb's listing. V usage is TRBV11-2 and J usage is TRBJ2-2. The CDR3 is 13 amino acids long, termini counted. The germline gives CDR1 SGHAT, CDR2 FQNNGV. CDR3 amino acids: CASSLDRTGELFI.